This entry concerns a single TCR beta chain. Its antigen is not identified. The data belong to a study of cytotoxic CD8 clonotypes in ibrutinib-treated CLL. Study-wide results and limits: Baseline-level clonality went beyond age-matched healthy donors and moved in step with circulating CD8+ T-cell counts.

V dropped 4 bases and J dropped 1; count of bases not matched to a gene: 11. CDR1 is LGHNA, CDR2 YSLEER, per germline. The CDR3 has 17 amino acids. Generated by immunoSEQ multiplex PCR, the TCRdb table keeps only in-frame clones and is missing some. Of just over 200,000 clones in the sample, roughly 65% were seen once. The origin of this receptor is a human donor with chronic lymphocytic leukemia. Source: PBMCs, taken after 12 months of ibrutinib treatment. This chain uses TRBV4-3 with TRBJ2-7; 9 bases map to TRBD1. CDR3 residues: CASSRGRDRVGSYEQYF. For the CDR3, the DNA is TGCGCCAGCAGCCGTGGCCGGGACAGGGTAGGGTCCTACGAGCAGTACTTC.